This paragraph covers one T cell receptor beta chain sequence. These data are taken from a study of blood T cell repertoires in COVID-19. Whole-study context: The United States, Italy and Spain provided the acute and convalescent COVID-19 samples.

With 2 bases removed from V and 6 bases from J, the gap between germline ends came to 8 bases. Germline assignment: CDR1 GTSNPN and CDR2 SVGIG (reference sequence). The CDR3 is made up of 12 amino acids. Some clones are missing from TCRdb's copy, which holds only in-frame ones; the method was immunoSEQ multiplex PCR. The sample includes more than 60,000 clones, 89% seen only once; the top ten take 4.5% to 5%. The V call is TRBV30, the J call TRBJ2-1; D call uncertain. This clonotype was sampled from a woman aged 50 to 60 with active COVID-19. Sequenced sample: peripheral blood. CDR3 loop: CAWSLLFNEQFF. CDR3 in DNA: TGTGCCTGGAGTCTTTTGTTCAATGAGCAGTTCTTC.